The T cell receptor beta chain under discussion was sequenced for a study of OX40 agonist ivuxolimab in advanced cancers. About this clone: Its cognate antigen is unknown.

Sampled blood was obtained at baseline, cycle 4 day 1, and cycle 7 day 1. Generated by immunoSEQ multiplex PCR, the TCRdb table keeps only in-frame clones and is missing some. Among more than 65,000 clones listed, approximately 87% were seen once. Germline loops: CDR1 MNHEY, CDR2 SVGAGI. The CDR3 length is 15 residues. Trimming at V came to 5 bases and at J to 5 bases, leaving 9 bases not matched to a gene. Study-wide findings and caveats: Among T cells, CD8+ cells averaged more expanded clones than CD4+ cells.

The chain combines TRBV6-5 with TRBJ1-1, with 9 bases that match TRBD1. The TCR originated in an adult with an advanced solid tumor such as melanoma, head and neck, liver or kidney cancer. This specimen was CD4+ or CD8+ T cells sorted from blood, taken in a trial of the OX40 agonist ivuxolimab. In DNA form, the CDR3 reads TGTGCCAGCAGTCACACCGGGACAGGGAGGACTGAAGCTTTCTTT. The encoded protein is CASSHTGTGRTEAFF.